The 30 T cell receptor beta chains given below trace back to one sample, sequenced in a study of CD8 T cells in ankylosing spondylitis. TCRdb reprocessed the 5' RACE reads via MiXCR and lists one record per CDR3 protein. The sample has 200,000 to 300,000 distinct CDR3 sequences, around 9.2% seen once. Sequenced: blood, either unsorted or a sorted T cell fraction (not recorded which). The source of these receptors is a male donor with ankylosing spondylitis or in good health (not recorded which).

The sample holds many counts of this clonotype. V and J are TRBV29-1 and TRBJ1-2; 12 bases are shared with TRBD1. This CDR3 has 17 amino acids. The germline gives CDR1 SQVTM, CDR2 ANQGSEA. V shed 3 bases, J shed 3 bases, and the junction held 11 bases outside the gene matches. The CDR3 DNA sequence: TGCAGCGTTGATTCCGGGACAGGGGGCCCCCTTCACTATGGCTACACCTTC. This codes for CSVDSGTGGPLHYGYTF. Full variable domain (missing parts from reference TRBV29-1 and TRBJ1-2): SAVISQKPSRDICQRGTSLTIQCQVDSQVTMMFWYRQQPGQSLTLIATANQGSEATYESGFVIDKFPISRPNLTFSTLTVSNMSPEDSSIYLCSVDSGTGGPLHYGYTFGSGTRLTVV.

This clonotype was seen at least ten times. CDR3 sequence reads: CSARDATWSTDTQYF. CDR3 nucleotide sequence: TGCAGTGCTAGAGATGCAACTTGGAGCACAGATACGCAGTATTTT. The V gene is TRBV20-1, the J gene TRBJ2-3, with D unresolved. The V and J ends lost 0 bases and 0 bases respectively, with 10 bases between them. In germline, CDR1 is DFQATT, CDR2 SNEGSKA (reference sequence). The CDR3 has 15 residues.

This clonotype has ten or more counts. V is TRBV6-2 or TRBV6-3 and J is TRBJ2-1; 9 positions match TRBD1. Trimming took 6 bases from V and 8 from J; bases not matched to a gene: 8. The V gene's germline CDR1 is MNHEY and CDR2 SVGEGT. The CDR3 covers 14 residues. As DNA, the CDR3 is TGTGCCAGCAGCATGGGACAGGGCCCCTATGAGCAGTTCTTC. Encoded protein: CASSMGQGPYEQFF.

This clonotype came up many times. J is TRBJ2-1 and V is TRBV20-1; 11 bases map to TRBD2. This CDR3 region has 18 residues. The V and J ends lost 6 bases and 12 bases, in that order; junction bases with no gene match: 25. Germline V lookup: CDR1 DFQATT, CDR2 SNEGSKA (reference sequence). The CDR3 DNA is TGCAGTGCCCCCATCCCTTCTAGCGGGAGGCGTGACACAATGGGGCAGTTCTTC. It translates to CSAPIPSSGRRDTMGQFF.

This clonotype was seen at least ten times. This chain connects TRBV20-1 to TRBJ2-3; 7 nucleotides line up with TRBD2. V lost 4 bases, J lost 9 bases, and 4 bases stayed unmatched. The CDR3 has 11 residues. Germline V gene sequence: CDR1 DFQATT, CDR2 SNEGSKA (reference sequence). The CDR3 spells CSAKREDTQYF. CDR3 sequence (DNA): TGCAGTGCTAAGCGGGAAGACACGCAGTATTTT.

This chain joins TRBV5-1 and TRBJ2-7, with no clear D. Trimming removed 4 bases from V and 3 bases from J, with 14 bases in between. CDR3 length: 14 residues. Per the germline V gene, CDR1 is SGHRS and CDR2 is YFSETQ. CDR3 residues: CASSPQDEVYEQYF. The CDR3 DNA follows: TGCGCCAGCAGCCCCCAAGACGAGGTCTACGAGCAGTACTTC.

This clonotype was counted at least ten times. The rearrangement joins TRBV10-3 to TRBJ2-7; D possibly corresponds to TRBD2 (6 bases). The CDR3 has 14 amino acids. The germline CDR1 and CDR2 sequences are ENHRY and SYGVKD. Trimming removed 2 bases from V and 6 bases from J, with 14 bases in between. In nucleotides, the CDR3 is TGTGCCATCAGTGAGAATCCTAGCGACCTCGAGCAGTACTTC. Amino acid sequence: CAISENPSDLEQYF.

This clonotype was counted many times. The CDR3 DNA sequence: TGTGCCAGCAGTCGTACCATACAGCGCACCACAGATACGCAGTATTTT. Protein sequence: CASSRTIQRTTDTQYF. The chain has TRBV12-3 or TRBV12-4 and TRBJ2-3; no definite D call. The CDR3 is 16 amino acids. Between the trimmed V and J ends, which lost 5 bases and 2 bases, there was a span of 17 bases.

The chain has TRBV7-2 and TRBJ1-2, with D hard to call. CDR3 length equals 14 residues. Trimming left V 5 bases short and J 5 bases short, with 15 bases between. Germline-derived CDR1 and CDR2 are SGHTA and FQGNSA. This CDR3 reads CASSGVRSSYGYTF. The CDR3 region has the DNA TGTGCCAGCAGCGGGGTACGATCGTCGTATGGCTACACCTTC.

V is TRBV5-1 and J is TRBJ2-5, with D possibly being TRBD1 (5 bases). The ends were cut back, 0 bases at V and 5 bases at J, with 17 bases in the middle. Germline CDR1 SGHRS, CDR2 YFSETQ. The CDR3 extends over 16 amino acids. CDR3 bases: TGCGCCAGCAGCTTGGCGGGCAGGGTAATGGGGGAGACCCAGTACTTC. It specifies CASSLAGRVMGETQYF.

V is TRBV28 and J is TRBJ1-1, with D possibly matching TRBD1 (5 bases). Germline V lookup: CDR1 MDHEN, CDR2 SYDVKM. The length of the CDR3 is 15 residues. V dropped 7 bases and J dropped 6 bases, with 21 bases sitting between them. CDR3 DNA: TGTGCCAGCAAAGCGCAGGGAGCCCGGGGAGCTGAAGCTTTCTTT. This translates into CASKAQGARGAEAFF.

This clonotype has a count of ten or more. V is TRBV7-9 and J is TRBJ1-4, with 8 nucleotides matching TRBD1. With V trimmed by 5 bases and J by 6 bases, 8 bases remained unmatched. This CDR3 region has 15 residues. Germline CDR1 reads SEHNR; CDR2 reads FQNEAQ (reference sequence). Written as DNA, the CDR3 is TGTGCCAGCAGCCCGGGCGACAGGGGATATGAAAAACTGTTTTTT. This encodes CASSPGDRGYEKLFF.

This clonotype was seen at least ten times. V usage is TRBV5-6 and J usage is TRBJ2-1; 9 nucleotides match TRBD2. In germline, CDR1 is SGHDT, CDR2 YYEEEE. CDR3 size: 15 residues. V lost 2 bases and J lost 8; bases outside the gene matches: 8. CDR3 sequence: CASSLGGRARYEQFF. DNA of the CDR3: TGTGCCAGCAGCTTAGGCGGGAGGGCCAGATATGAGCAGTTCTTC.

This clonotype was counted ten times or more. CDR3 sequence (DNA): TGCGCCAGCAGCCAGCGCCTTAGCACAGATACGCAGTATTTT. This gives the protein CASSQRLSTDTQYF. The gene calls are TRBV5-1 and TRBJ2-3; D remains unclear. The germline V gene encodes CDR1 SGHRS and CDR2 YFSETQ. V dropped 4 bases and J dropped 0 bases, with 9 bases sitting between them. This CDR3 contains 14 residues.

The sample holds many counts of this clonotype. The J gene is TRBJ2-7, the V gene TRBV3-1; D perhaps matches TRBD2 (6 bases). CDR3 size: 16 residues. The germline gives CDR1 LGHDT, CDR2 YNNKEL (reference sequence). The V end lost 0 bases, the J end lost 5 bases, and 17 bases lay between the germline ends. Written as DNA, the CDR3 is TGTGCCAGCAGCCAAGATGGAGCAGGGAGGTTCGACGAGCAGTACTTC. It codes for CASSQDGAGRFDEQYF.

V and J are TRBV5-1 and TRBJ2-7; the match to TRBD1 covers 9 bases. Trimming removed 1 base from V and 2 bases from J; junction bases left unmatched: 4. The germline gives CDR1 SGHRS, CDR2 YFSETQ. The CDR3 is made up of 15 amino acids. This chain's CDR3 is CASSLPDRGPYEQYF. The CDR3 DNA sequence: TGCGCCAGCAGCTTGCCGGACAGGGGCCCCTACGAGCAGTACTTC.

The rearrangement links TRBV7-9 to TRBJ1-1; D gene unclear. V gave up 5 bases and J gave up 8 bases, with 3 bases separating them. The CDR3 has 9 residues. Germline assignment: CDR1 SEHNR and CDR2 FQNEAQ (reference sequence). The CDR3 DNA sequence: TGTGCCAGCAGCGTCGAAGCTTTCTTT. Translated: CASSVEAFF.

In its sample, this clonotype was seen many times. The chain uses TRBV12-3 or TRBV12-4 and TRBJ2-1, with 13 bases that match TRBD2. V lost 8 bases, J lost 4 bases, and 5 bases stayed unmatched. CDR3 length: 15 amino acids. The CDR3 here is CASRTSGGPYNEQFF. CDR3 DNA: TGTGCCAGCCGGACTAGCGGGGGACCGTACAATGAGCAGTTCTTC.

J is TRBJ2-7 and V is TRBV5-5, with D unclear. Germline V gives CDR1 SGHKS, CDR2 YYEKEE (reference sequence). Trimming left V 0 bases short and J 2 bases short, with 12 bases between. There are 15 residues in the CDR3. The CDR3 nucleotides are TGTGCCAGCAGCTTGGCGGGCACACTCACCTACGAGCAGTACTTC. The encoded protein is CASSLAGTLTYEQYF.

The J gene is TRBJ2-7, the V gene TRBV7-9; no clear D. The CDR3 is 14 amino acids. V dropped 7 bases and J dropped 0 bases, with 13 bases sitting between them. Germline-derived CDR1 and CDR2 are SEHNR and FQNEAQ (reference sequence). In DNA form, the CDR3 reads TGTGCCAGCACCGGGCCCACGAGCTCCTACGAGCAGTACTTC. Translated: CASTGPTSSYEQYF. Complete variable domain (other parts from reference TRBV7-9 and TRBJ2-7): DTGVSQNPRHKITKRGQNVTFRCDPISEHNRLYWYRQTLGQGPEFLTYFQNEAQLEKSRLLSDRFSAERPKGSFSTLEIQRTEQGDSAMYLCASTGPTSSYEQYFGPGTRLTVT.

This clonotype was recorded at least ten times. The J gene is TRBJ2-7, the V gene TRBV12-3 or TRBV12-4; D tentatively reads TRBD1 or TRBD2 (5 bases each). CDR3 length: 14 residues. The germline V and J ends were trimmed by 6 bases and 0 bases, with 12 bases remaining between them. The CDR3 reads CASSPRGRSYEQYF. Written as DNA, the CDR3 is TGTGCCAGCAGCCCTCGGGGACGCTCCTACGAGCAGTACTTC.

This clonotype was seen many times. The chain links TRBV5-1 to TRBJ1-1; D is possibly TRBD1 (5 bases). Trimming cost V 7 bases and J 8 bases, with 15 bases left between them. The CDR3 extends over 12 amino acids. Germline-derived CDR1 and CDR2 are SGHRS and YFSETQ. The CDR3 DNA is TGCGCCAGCCGGGACCCAGTCGTGGAAGCTTTCTTT. Amino acid sequence: CASRDPVVEAFF.

On this clonotype: At one of its ends the junction is not consistent with the germline gene, which may arise from a read error. The J gene is TRBJ2-1, the V gene TRBV20-1; 10 bases agree with TRBD2. Germline-derived CDR1 and CDR2 are DFQATT and SNEGSKA (reference sequence). This CDR3 spans 13 amino acids. DNA of the CDR3: TGCAGTGCTAGGGTACTAGCGGGAACTGAGAAGTTCTTC. Translated: CSARVLAGTEKFF.

The genes are TRBV6-1 and TRBJ1-5; a possible D gene is TRBD1 (5 bases). Germline-derived CDR1 and CDR2 are MNHNS and SASEGT. CDR3 length: 15 residues. The V gene lost 8 bases and the J gene lost 11 bases, with 25 bases spanning the gap. The CDR3 coding sequence is TGTGCCAGCCTACAAGTGACAGAACGTACCAAGGCCCAGCATTTT. Encoded protein: CASLQVTERTKAQHF.

The gene calls are TRBV15 and TRBJ2-7, with D perhaps matching TRBD1 (5 bases). With 1 base removed from V and 6 bases from J, the gap between germline ends came to 13 bases. The CDR3 loop spans 14 amino acids. Germline V gene sequence: CDR1 LNHNV, CDR2 YYDKDF (reference sequence). The CDR3 loop reads CATSRVVGAIEQYF. CDR3 bases: TGTGCCACCAGCAGAGTTGTAGGGGCGATCGAGCAGTACTTC.

This clonotype was recorded many times. The chain carries TRBV6-2 or TRBV6-3 and TRBJ1-1; D may be TRBD1 (5 bases). This CDR3 spans 11 amino acids. Germline V CDR1 and CDR2: MNHEY, SVGEGT. V lost 8 bases and J 2 bases, leaving 6 bases between the germline ends. The CDR3 DNA reads TGTGCCAGCGGGGGAAACACTGAAGCTTTCTTT. Protein sequence: CASGGNTEAFF.

Notes on this clonotype: At one of its ends the junction is not consistent with the germline gene, which may arise from a read error. The chain joins TRBV19 to TRBJ2-1; D not certain. The CDR3 runs 15 residues. Per germline, CDR1 LNHDA and CDR2 SQIVND (reference sequence). This CDR3 is CASSPGPISYNEHFF. The CDR3 nucleotides read TGTGCCAGTAGTCCAGGACCGATCTCCTACAATGAGCACTTCTTC. The full variable domain, rest sourced from reference TRBV19 and TRBJ2-1, is DGGITQSPKYLFRKEGQNVTLSCEQNLNHDAMYWYRQDPGQGLRLIYYSQIVNDFQKGDIAEGYSVSREKKESFPLTVTSAQKNPTAFYLCASSPGPISYNEHFFGPGTRLTVL.

This clonotype was detected ten times or more. J is TRBJ1-5 and V is TRBV2; D not certain. In germline, CDR1 is SNHLY, CDR2 FYNNEI. The length of the CDR3 is 13 residues. The ends were cut back, 8 bases at V and 6 bases at J, with 14 bases in the middle. The CDR3 sequence is CASGGGLGQPQHF. DNA for the CDR3: TGTGCCAGCGGTGGCGGCCTAGGTCAGCCCCAGCATTTT.

The DNA of the CDR3 is TGCAGCTCTAGGGAGGAAGGGAACACTGAAGCTTTCTTT. It translates to CSSREEGNTEAFF. The chain joins TRBV29-1 to TRBJ1-1; D ambiguous. V shed 8 bases and J shed 1 base, with 14 bases lying between them. The length of the CDR3 is 13 residues. Germline loops: CDR1 SQVTM, CDR2 ANQGSEA.

This clonotype was counted ten times or more. The chain joins TRBV6-6 to TRBJ2-5; 8 positions agree with TRBD2. The CDR3 runs 13 residues. Looked up from germline, CDR1 is MNHNY and CDR2 is SVGAGI (reference sequence). With V trimmed by 7 bases and J by 4 bases, 5 bases remained unmatched. The CDR3 region has the DNA TGTGCCAGCACCCCCGGACTAGCAGAGACCCAGTACTTC. As protein: CASTPGLAETQYF.